This T cell receptor (beta chain) was sequenced in a study of graft-versus-host responses after intestinal transplantation. General study points: Some patients had graft-donor T cell macrochimerism, and their allografts showed high graft-versus-host to host-versus-graft clonal ratios.

Sequencing used immunoSEQ multiplex PCR; TCRdb keeps in-frame clones, though not all of them. The repertoire holds roughly 90,000 clones, around 89% seen once, with around 0.27% in the top ten. In regard to this clone: Its target is not known.

The material sequenced was unstimulated CD4+ T cells sorted from spleen or lymph node cells, taken before transplant. This sequence originates from a human donor who was the organ donor for an intestinal transplant.

Here the CDR3 reads CASSLAPHRGNTIYF. The CDR3 nucleotides read TGTGCCAGCAGCTTGGCCCCACACCGTGGAAACACCATATATTTT. The V gene is TRBV5-5, the J gene TRBJ1-3; D gene uncertain. The V gene's germline CDR1 is SGHKS and CDR2 YYEKEE (reference sequence). The CDR3 is 15 amino acids. V lost 0 bases and J lost 3, with 10 bases in between.